This record covers a single TCR beta chain. What it binds is unknown. TCRdb keeps only in-frame clones here, not all; method: immunoSEQ multiplex PCR. There are roughly 400,000 clones in the sample; 90% occur only once, and approximately 4.3% lies in the top ten. This sample is part of a study of Ad26.COV2.S vaccination and SARS-CoV-2 variants. Study-wide points: Marked by substantial breadth, spike-specific CD8+ and CD4+ T cell responses were reportedly seen after vaccination. Breadth of non-spike TCRs did not differ between vaccinees and placebo recipients. Vaccine recipients had higher spike-specific TCR breadth than placebo recipients.

Treatment meaning: some 19 received Ad26.COV2.S at low or high dose, single or two shots; about 5 received placebo; per-sample allocation not given. Sampling happened 63 days after the first vaccine or placebo injection. The individual, an adult aged 18-55 years, was a donor in Boston. The CDR3 contains 17 residues. The J gene is TRBJ2-2, the V gene TRBV21-1; TRBD1, the table's D call, lacks a check against the DNA. TRBV21-1 is listed as a pseudogene. This clonotype originated in a person aged 18 to 65 who received the Ad26.COV2.S COVID-19 vaccine or a placebo. Sequenced material: peripheral blood, taken in a trial of Ad26.COV2.S vaccine versus placebo. The CDR3 loop is CASRTTGGKWDTGELFF. In nucleotides, the CDR3 is TGTGCCAGCAGGACTACAGGGGGCAAATGGGACACCGGGGAGCTGTTTTTT.